This TCR beta chain was profiled in a study of graft-versus-host responses after intestinal transplantation. Study in general: Recipients had transplants, and these were multivisceral, liver-intestinal, or isolated intestinal. Among the recipients, all got anti-thymocyte globulin induction and then tacrolimus and steroids for 3 to 4 years.

This CDR3 spans 15 amino acids. Germline loops: CDR1 SGHNT, CDR2 YYREEE (reference sequence). V lost 4 bases to trimming and J lost 2 bases, with 12 bases between them. On this clone itself: Its specificity is unknown.

Assay: immunoSEQ multiplex PCR; the TCRdb copy retains only in-frame clones and omits some. The data contain around 120,000 clones, approximately 90% of them seen just once; the ten biggest clones take up approximately 0.18%. This receptor was obtained from a human donor who received an intestinal transplant. The rearrangement joins TRBV5-4 to TRBJ2-2; maybe TRBD2 (6 bases). The source material was unstimulated CD4+ T cells sorted from spleen or lymph node cells, sampled before intestinal transplant. CDR3 bases: TGTGCCAGCAGCCTCGGGAGACTCAACACCGGGGAGCTGTTTTTT. Translating it yields CASSLGRLNTGELFF.